This record covers a single T cell receptor (beta chain). Its antigen specificity is not known. No base quality values were provided; no much bigger clone lies one nucleotide off. RNA was extracted with the RNeasy kit and roughly 0.45 to 1 ug was reverse transcribed using random hexamers. The immunoSEQ multiplex PCR assay, covering 54 Vbeta and 13 Jbeta segments, was used to amplify TCR beta CDR3 regions. PCR amplification bias was corrected using a synthetic template baseline for primer optimization and computational correction. As for the authors' bioinformatics: Reads were assigned to V, D and J genes according to IMGT and analyzed in immunoSEQ Analyzer, with only productive sequences retained. To calculate clonality, Shannon entropy was normalized by log2 of the number of productive unique sequences and then subtracted from one. Public and private clones were assessed among the 100 most prevalent clones of each patient and control. Susac-specific clones were defined as absent from healthy and MS cohorts, over a thousand published viral clones and other ImmuneACCESS disease sequences. TCRdb cleaned the public reads at Q25 with fastp, built clones with MiXCR and kept in-frame beta chains. Records with the same CDR3 protein are collapsed into one entry carrying the most frequent genes and DNA. The V and J calls here are based on TCRdb, not the publication. The sample table shows some 190,000 distinct CDR3 sequences, and approximately 94% are seen once. The ten largest clones take up approximately 0.15% of the sample.

High-throughput TCR beta sequencing profiled peripheral blood CD8+ and CD4+ T cells from healthy donors, Susac syndrome patients and multiple sclerosis patients. Susac syndrome patients met recently defined diagnostic criteria for definite or probable disease. CD8+ TEMRA cells were enriched by FACS, while bulk CD8+ and CD4+ T cells were purified by magnetic negative isolation. Blood was drawn into EDTA tubes, processed within 24 hours, and PBMCs were isolated by density gradient centrifugation. PBMCs intended for TCR sequencing were cryopreserved in liquid nitrogen and thawed later in a water bath at 37 degrees C. Purity of sorted or isolated CD4+, CD8+ and CD8+ TEMRA cells was at least 90%. This sample stems from a study of CD8 T cells in Susac syndrome (dated by TCRdb to the late 2010s). For the wider study: Of the Susac syndrome patients who were sequenced, roughly 6 had clinically active disease and roughly eight were in clinical remission. Whether CD8+ T cell activation and differentiation in Susac syndrome was antigen driven was tested using repertoire sequencing. At blood withdrawal, Susac syndrome patients were either therapy-naive, taking corticosteroids (in some cases with IVIg as well), or taking IVIg alone. The paper as a whole reports these results and caveats: The TCR sequencing and HLA analysis was acknowledged to have included a relatively small number of individuals. In the CD4+ T cell repertoire of Susac syndrome patients, clonal expansion was not detected.

V drops 5 bases and J drops 8 bases, leaving 15 bases in between. The CDR3 covers 12 residues, taking in both the cysteine and the phenylalanine. Only the CDR3 DNA stays, 36 bases, in frame from base 1. According to the germline V gene (reference sequence), CDR1 reads GTSNPN and CDR2 reads SVGIG. Sequences were obtained from CD4+ T cells from PBMCs. The chain uses TRBV30 and TRBJ1-2, with the identity of the D gene unclear. The source of this sequence is a human donor with Susac syndrome. In nucleotide form, the sequence is TGTGCCTGGGTCGGAACTTTAGGAGGCTACACCTTC. This sequence encodes CAWVGTLGGYTF.